This TCR beta chain was documented in a study of CD8 T cells in ankylosing spondylitis. With regard to this clonotype: Its specificity is not known.

The J segment lost 2 bases and the V segment lost 3 bases, leaving 1 base of the junction unmatched. Looked up from germline, CDR1 is GTSNPN and CDR2 is SVGIG (reference sequence). The CDR3 contains 13 residues. Whole-study results and caveats: As reported, disease-linked clones showed significant enrichment in matched ankylosing spondylitis synovial fluid. Apparently characteristic of ankylosing spondylitis blood was a TCR beta motif (eight highly homologous variants).

Generation of TCR beta libraries employed quantitative 5'-RACE incorporating molecular barcodes. MiXCR, applied by TCRdb to the 5' RACE reads, yields one record per CDR3 protein. The sample carries 200,000 to 250,000 distinct CDR3 sequences, 10% to 13% recorded once. Sequenced sample: blood, either unsorted or a sorted T cell fraction (not recorded which). The clonotype originates from a male donor with ankylosing spondylitis or in good health (not recorded which). The chain joins TRBV30 to TRBJ2-1; 7 positions match TRBD1. The CDR3 spells CAWSQGAYNEQFF. The CDR3 DNA reads as TGTGCCTGGAGCCAGGGGGCCTACAATGAGCAGTTCTTC.